A single sample is the source of the 18 T cell receptor beta chains below, sequenced in a study of T cell repertoires in cytomegalovirus infection. The antigens of these receptors remain unknown. TCRdb ran MiXCR on the reads and lists one entry per CDR3 protein. The profile covers about 60,000 distinct CDR3 sequences, with more than 15% appearing a single time and around 67% taken by the ten largest. The sample in question was CD8+ T cells from cultured PBMCs, obtained from culture after CMV antigen stimulation. The receptors were gathered from a human donor in good health (CMV status not recorded). Some clones in this sample may be carry-over from other donors' samples.

As regards this clonotype: One base away lies a much larger clone, so this may be a sequencing read error. The rearrangement joins TRBV5-4 to TRBJ2-7; weak D call: TRBD2 (5 bases). Germline V lookup: CDR1 SGHNT, CDR2 YYREEE (reference sequence). Trimming pared 9 bases from V and 2 bases from J, leaving 9 bases between. This CDR3 spans 11 amino acids. CDR3 coding DNA: TGTGCCACCGAGGGCACCTACGAGCAGTACTTC. Residues: CATEGTYEQYF.

The gene calls are TRBV20-1 and TRBJ2-3; D is uncertain. V was trimmed by 3 bases and J by 3 bases, leaving 13 bases between them. Germline-derived CDR1 and CDR2 are DFQATT and SNEGSKA (reference sequence). The CDR3 is 14 residues long. In DNA form, the CDR3 reads TGCAGTGCTAGGTACTACCATGGTACAGATACGCAGTATTTT. Translating gives CSARYYHGTDTQYF.

This clonotype came up a few times. The chain recombines TRBV27 with TRBJ1-2, with 7 positions matching TRBD1. V shed 3 bases and J 4 bases; nucleotides not matched to a gene: 14. The CDR3 extends over 17 amino acids. The germline V gene has CDR1 MNHEY and CDR2 SMNVEV (reference sequence). In DNA, the CDR3 is TGTGCCAGCAGTTTCCACCAGGGGGAGAATATCTTCTATGGCTACACCTTC. Encoded protein: CASSFHQGENIFYGYTF.

The rearrangement links TRBV2 to TRBJ2-7, with 11 bases identical to TRBD2. The CDR3 is 14 residues long. CDR1 and CDR2 from the germline V gene are SNHLY and FYNNEI. The trim removed 6 bases at V and 4 bases at J, leaving 5 bases unmatched. Here the CDR3 reads CASRLSSGGYEQYF. The CDR3 DNA reads as TGTGCCAGCAGGCTCTCTAGCGGGGGGTACGAGCAGTACTTC.

The rearrangement links TRBV29-1 to TRBJ2-7; possible D gene TRBD2, 5 bases. CDR1 is SQVTM and CDR2 is ANQGSEA in the germline V gene. The CDR3 is 16 residues long. V shed 3 bases and J shed 0 bases, with 18 bases lying between them. The CDR3 sequence is CSVERVLGLSSYEQYF. The CDR3 DNA reads as TGCAGCGTTGAGAGGGTCTTGGGCTTGAGCTCCTACGAGCAGTACTTC.

This clonotype was recorded at least ten times. The chain uses TRBV7-9 and TRBJ2-3; D uncertain. Per germline, CDR1 SEHNR and CDR2 FQNEAQ (reference sequence). This CDR3 is built from 13 residues. The germline V and J ends were trimmed by 3 bases and 3 bases, with 7 bases remaining between them. CDR3 amino acids: CASSLLWTDTQYF. CDR3 nucleotides: TGTGCCAGCAGCTTGTTATGGACAGATACGCAGTATTTT.

CDR3 amino acids: CASSFFTGGFTYEQYF. DNA for the CDR3: TGTGCCAGCAGTTTTTTCACGGGAGGCTTTACCTACGAGCAGTACTTC. The gene calls are TRBV28 and TRBJ2-7, with 7 bases matching TRBD2. Trimming removed 3 bases from V and 2 bases from J; junction bases left unmatched: 10. Germline values: CDR1 MDHEN, CDR2 SYDVKM. CDR3 length equals 16 residues.

The chain is built from TRBV7-2 and TRBJ2-1; D gene uncertain. Germline V gene sequence: CDR1 SGHTA, CDR2 FQGNSA. V lost 5 bases, J lost 6 bases, and 17 bases lay in between. CDR3 length: 15 amino acids. The CDR3 sequence is CASSPSLNSRNEQFF. CDR3 sequence (DNA): TGTGCCAGCAGCCCTTCACTGAACTCCCGCAATGAGCAGTTCTTC.

This clonotype has at least ten counts. The chain joins TRBV7-8 to TRBJ2-7; TRBD1 aligns across 9 bases. The CDR3 has 14 amino acids. The trim removed 5 bases at V and 2 bases at J, leaving 4 bases unmatched. Germline V gives CDR1 SGHVS, CDR2 FQNEAQ. CDR3 in amino acids: CASSQDRGAYEQYF. Written as DNA, the CDR3 is TGTGCCAGCAGCCAAGACAGGGGGGCCTACGAGCAGTACTTC.

In this sample, this clonotype turned up a few times. CDR3 nucleotides: TGTGCCAGCTCACTGATGGGACAGGGGGTCGCCTACGAGCAGTACTTC. It yields the protein CASSLMGQGVAYEQYF. The rearrangement links TRBV18 to TRBJ2-7; 11 bases map to TRBD1. The germline CDR1 and CDR2 sequences are KGHSH and LQKENI. Germline trimming cut 4 bases from V and 2 bases from J; bases unmatched to any gene: 7. This CDR3 region has 16 residues.

The chain is built from TRBV20-1 and TRBJ1-1; D uncertain. The germline gives CDR1 DFQATT, CDR2 SNEGSKA (reference sequence). CDR3 length equals 12 residues. The germline V and J ends were trimmed by 3 bases and 2 bases, with 7 bases remaining between them. The DNA of the CDR3 is TGCAGTGCTAGTTACAGCAACACTGAAGCTTTCTTT. This gives the protein CSASYSNTEAFF.

This chain links TRBV7-8 with TRBJ1-2; the D gene is possibly TRBD1 (5 bases). CDR1 SGHVS and CDR2 FQNEAQ come from the germline V gene. The germline V and J ends were trimmed by 1 base and 1 base, with 10 bases remaining between them. The CDR3 has 15 amino acids. The CDR3 coding sequence is TGTGCCAGCAGCTTAGGACAGACCCTTAACTATGGCTACACCTTC. Its protein is CASSLGQTLNYGYTF.

As DNA, the CDR3 is TGTGCCAGCAGCTTAGGGGGGGGGGACGCCTACGAGCAGTACTTC. This sequence encodes CASSLGGGDAYEQYF. The genes are TRBV7-9 and TRBJ2-7, with 7 bases fitting TRBD2. The V gene end was trimmed by 1 base and the J gene end by 2 bases; junction bases not matched to a gene: 5. CDR3 size: 15 residues. Germline V gene lookup returns CDR1 SEHNR and CDR2 FQNEAQ (reference sequence).

J is TRBJ2-1 and V is TRBV6-1; TRBD2 is a possible D gene (5 bases). Germline lookup yields CDR1 MNHNS and CDR2 SASEGT. Trimming took off 4 bases at V and 0 bases at J, with 10 bases between the two ends. The CDR3 is made up of 15 amino acids. The CDR3 loop is CASSVWGDSYNEQFF. The CDR3 DNA follows: TGTGCCAGCAGTGTGTGGGGAGACTCCTACAATGAGCAGTTCTTC.

This clonotype was found many times. The V gene is TRBV7-8, the J gene TRBJ2-1; 14 nucleotides agree with TRBD2. Germline-derived CDR1 and CDR2 are SGHVS and FQNEAQ. The ends lost 5 bases at V and 15 bases at J; junction bases unmatched: 15. This CDR3 has 16 residues. CDR3 nucleotide sequence: TGTGCCAGCAGCGACAGGGATTCGACTAGCGGGAGGGCCATGTTCTTC. As protein: CASSDRDSTSGRAMFF.

The V call is TRBV7-9, the J call TRBJ1-1, with D perhaps matching TRBD1 (5 bases). Trimming left V 2 bases short and J 1 base short, with 8 bases between. This CDR3 has 14 amino acids. Germline loops: CDR1 SEHNR, CDR2 FQNEAQ (reference sequence). The CDR3 sequence is CASSLTTENTEAFF. CDR3 sequence (DNA): TGTGCCAGCAGCTTAACGACAGAGAACACTGAAGCTTTCTTT.

The genes are TRBV7-2 and TRBJ2-3; D is possibly TRBD1 (5 bases). CDR1 and CDR2 from the germline V gene are SGHTA and FQGNSA. The CDR3 is 14 residues long. Trimming took off 2 bases at V and 2 bases at J, with 8 bases between the two ends. The CDR3 here is CASSLRQFTDTQYF. The CDR3 bases are TGTGCCAGCAGCTTACGACAGTTCACAGATACGCAGTATTTT.

The chain employs TRBV20-1 and TRBJ2-7; no reliable D call. Germline CDR1 DFQATT, CDR2 SNEGSKA (reference sequence). The CDR3 is 15 residues long. V lost 3 bases and J lost 7, with 22 bases in between. CDR3 protein: CSASLIGVGGDEQYF. CDR3 nucleotides: TGCAGTGCTAGTCTCATTGGAGTTGGTGGCGATGAGCAGTACTTC.